The 16 T cell receptor beta chains given below trace back to one sample, sequenced in a study of blood T cell repertoires in COVID-19. Clones were sequenced by immunoSEQ multiplex PCR, and TCRdb holds only the in-frame ones, with some missing. The sample has nearly 300,000 clones, approximately 89% seen once. Sequencing used PBMCs or T cells enriched from blood (not recorded which). Receptors originate from a woman between 50 and 59 years old who had been exposed to COVID-19.

The CDR3, as DNA: TGTGCCAGTAGTATCCGGGGACAGCCTAATGAAAAACTGTTTTTT. Its protein is CASSIRGQPNEKLFF. The J gene is TRBJ1-4, the V gene TRBV19; the match to TRBD1 covers 7 bases. Trimming at V came to 3 bases and at J to 3 bases, leaving 4 bases not matched to a gene. The CDR3 covers 15 residues. CDR1 and CDR2 (germline): LNHDA, SQIVND (reference sequence).

Written as DNA, the CDR3 is TGTGCCAGCAGCTTCAACAGGGTGGAACAGCCCCAGCATTTT. Its protein product is CASSFNRVEQPQHF. The genes are TRBV5-6 and TRBJ1-5; D may be TRBD1 (6 bases). CDR1 is SGHDT and CDR2 is YYEEEE in the germline V gene. This CDR3 contains 14 residues. The ends were cut back, 2 bases at V and 7 bases at J, with 13 bases in the middle.

The V and J genes are TRBV7-9 and TRBJ2-3, with a possible D match to TRBD2 (6 bases). Between the trimmed V and J ends, which lost 5 bases and 6 bases, there was a span of 21 bases. The CDR3 contains 16 residues. Germline V gives CDR1 SEHNR, CDR2 FQNEAQ (reference sequence). In DNA form, the CDR3 reads TGTGCCAGCAGCCCTCGGGGCGGGGCGTTGAGGGATACGCAGTATTTT. Protein: CASSPRGGALRDTQYF.

The rearrangement links TRBV7-2 to TRBJ1-2; 9 bases map to TRBD1. V shed 4 bases and J 6 bases; nucleotides not matched to a gene: 3. The CDR3 runs to 13 residues. Germline CDR1 is SGHTA and CDR2 is FQGNSA. CDR3 in amino acids: CASSSGTGNGYTF. In DNA form, the CDR3 reads TGTGCCAGCAGCTCTGGGACAGGGAATGGCTACACCTTC.

This clone was counted only a few times. J is TRBJ2-1 and V is TRBV19, with TRBD2 matching 7 bases. The V gene end was trimmed by 1 base and the J gene end by 1 base; junction bases not matched to a gene: 13. CDR3 size: 19 residues. Germline CDR1 and CDR2: LNHDA and SQIVND (reference sequence). In DNA, the CDR3 is TGTGCCAGTAGTATAGTTGGCGGGGGAGGTCTTTCGTCCTACAATGAGCAGTTCTTC. It is translated as CASSIVGGGGLSSYNEQFF. The entire variable domain, with the rest obtained from reference TRBV19 and TRBJ2-1, is as follows: DGGITQSPKYLFRKEGQNVTLSCEQNLNHDAMYWYRQDPGQGLRLIYYSQIVNDFQKGDIAEGYSVSREKKESFPLTVTSAQKNPTAFYLCASSIVGGGGLSSYNEQFFGPGTRLTVL.

This clone was recorded once. This sequence joins TRBV11-3 and TRBJ2-1, with D tentatively TRBD1 (5 bases). CDR3 size: 14 residues. Trimming stripped 3 bases from V and 4 bases from J, with 10 bases between. The germline CDR1 and CDR2 sequences are SGHNT and YENEEA. This CDR3 is CASSFGQGYNEQFF. As DNA, the CDR3 is TGTGCCAGCAGCTTTGGGCAGGGATACAATGAGCAGTTCTTC.

The chain has TRBV5-5 and TRBJ2-2, with D maybe TRBD1 (5 bases). The CDR3 length is 15 residues. The V gene lost 0 bases and the J gene lost 6 bases, with 12 bases spanning the gap. Germline-derived CDR1 and CDR2 are SGHKS and YYEKEE (reference sequence). The CDR3 DNA is TGTGCCAGCAGCTTGGAGGGGCCTCAGTCCGGGGAGCTGTTTTTT. Amino acid sequence: CASSLEGPQSGELFF.

The genes are TRBV5-1 and TRBJ2-7; TRBD2 agrees at 7 bases. This CDR3 has 14 amino acids. Trimming took 8 bases from V and 4 from J; bases not matched to a gene: 12. The germline gives CDR1 SGHRS, CDR2 YFSETQ. CDR3 in DNA: TGCGCCAGAGCCGGGACTACACCTAAATACGAGCAGTACTTC. Its translation: CARAGTTPKYEQYF. Using reference TRBV5-1 and TRBJ2-7 for the parts outside the CDR3, the full variable domain is KAGVTQTPRYLIKTRGQQVTLSCSPISGHRSVSWYQQTPGQGLQFLFEYFSETQRNKGNFPGRFSGRQFSNSRSEMNVSTLELGDSALYLCARAGTTPKYEQYFGPGTRLTVT.

The CDR3 DNA reads as TGTGCCAGCAGCTTCACGGTATTGAGCTCCTACGAGCAGTACTTC. Its protein is CASSFTVLSSYEQYF. The chain links TRBV5-5 to TRBJ2-7; D is ambiguous. CDR3 length: 15 amino acids. Germline values: CDR1 SGHKS, CDR2 YYEKEE (reference sequence). Trimming removed 2 bases at V and 0 bases at J, with 12 bases between.

The V call is TRBV11-2, the J call TRBJ2-4, with D tentatively TRBD1 (8 bases). Germline V gene data show CDR1 as SGHAT and CDR2 as FQNNGV. Trimming removed 5 bases at V and 4 bases at J, with 15 bases between. The CDR3 length is 15 residues. CDR3 sequence (DNA): TGTGCCAGCAGCCAACAGGGGGGGTCAAAAAACATTCAGTACTTC. Amino acids: CASSQQGGSKNIQYF.

The rearrangement joins TRBV3-1 (or the pseudogene TRBV3-2) to TRBJ1-1, with 7 bases fitting TRBD1. The CDR3 contains 17 residues. V dropped 2 bases and J dropped 1; count of bases not matched to a gene: 10. Looked up from germline, CDR1 is LGHDT and CDR2 is YNNKEL (reference sequence). Written as DNA, the CDR3 is TGTGCCAGCAGCCAATTCCTCGGGACAGCTAGGAACACTGAAGCTTTCTTT. This translates into CASSQFLGTARNTEAFF.

This chain connects TRBV24-1 to TRBJ2-1, with D possibly matching TRBD2 (6 bases). Germline V gene sequence: CDR1 KGHDR, CDR2 SFDVKD. The CDR3 runs 12 residues. Trimming took 6 bases from V and 11 from J, leaving 13 bases between them. The CDR3: CATSRLADQQFF. CDR3 coding DNA: TGTGCCACCAGTCGATTAGCGGACCAGCAGTTCTTC.

The chain links TRBV3-1 (or the pseudogene TRBV3-2) to TRBJ2-5; TRBD1 is a possible D gene (6 bases). This CDR3 spans 15 amino acids. The germline V gene encodes CDR1 LGHDT and CDR2 YNNKEL (reference sequence). Trimming left V 1 base short and J 2 bases short, with 11 bases between. The CDR3, as DNA: TGTGCCAGCAGCCAAGGCAGGGGAAATCAAGAGACCCAGTACTTC. Translation gives CASSQGRGNQETQYF.

This clone appeared a single time. The rearrangement links TRBV6-5 to TRBJ1-2; tentative D call: TRBD1 (5 bases). Trimming removed 5 bases at V and 0 bases at J, with 13 bases between. The CDR3 sequence is 15 residues long. Germline V gene sequence: CDR1 MNHEY, CDR2 SVGAGI. The CDR3 DNA reads TGTGCCAGCAGTCCACCGGGGGAGGCTAACTATGGCTACACCTTC. Its translation: CASSPPGEANYGYTF.

J is TRBJ2-5 and V is TRBV19; 10 positions agree with TRBD2. V shed 8 bases and J 1 base; nucleotides not matched to a gene: 10. Germline CDR1 and CDR2: LNHDA and SQIVND (reference sequence). The CDR3 totals 16 residues. The CDR3 coding sequence is TGTGCCAGTTTAACCAGCGGGGGGGAAATCCAAGAGACCCAGTACTTC. Translated, it gives CASLTSGGEIQETQYF.

The chain combines TRBV9 with TRBJ1-1, with D unresolved. This CDR3 spans 15 amino acids. Germline CDR1 is SGDLS and CDR2 is YYNGEE. Trimming took 0 bases from V and 0 from J, leaving 9 bases between them. The CDR3: CASSVGRGLNTEAFF. For the CDR3, the DNA is TGTGCCAGCAGCGTAGGCAGAGGGTTGAACACTGAAGCTTTCTTT.